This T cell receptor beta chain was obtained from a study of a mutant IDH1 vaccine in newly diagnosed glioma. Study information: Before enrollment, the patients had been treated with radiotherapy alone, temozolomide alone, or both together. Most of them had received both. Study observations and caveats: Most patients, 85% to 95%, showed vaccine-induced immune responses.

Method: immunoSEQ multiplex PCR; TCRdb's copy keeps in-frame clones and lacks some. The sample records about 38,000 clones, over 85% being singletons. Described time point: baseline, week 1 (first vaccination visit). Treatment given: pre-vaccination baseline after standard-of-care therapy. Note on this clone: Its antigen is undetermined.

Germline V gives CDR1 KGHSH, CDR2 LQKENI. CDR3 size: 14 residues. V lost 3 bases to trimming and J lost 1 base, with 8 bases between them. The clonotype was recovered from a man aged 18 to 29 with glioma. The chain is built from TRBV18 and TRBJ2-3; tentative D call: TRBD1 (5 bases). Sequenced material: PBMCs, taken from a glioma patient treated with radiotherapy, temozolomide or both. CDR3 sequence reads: CASSPDSRTDTQYF. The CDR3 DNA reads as TGTGCCAGCTCACCCGACAGCCGCACAGATACGCAGTATTTT.